The next 24 T cell receptor beta chains were all read from a single sample in a study of shared T cell receptors in the human thymus. The table came from immunoSEQ multiplex PCR; TCRdb's copy has only in-frame clones and leaves some out. The data contain approximately 730,000 clones, approximately 85% of them singletons. These data were also filed under a second study, of human thymus T cells.

The material sequenced was thymocytes. These receptor sequences come from a girl under three years old with a congenital heart defect.

The chain combines TRBV15 with TRBJ2-5; 8 bases are shared with TRBD2. The CDR3 sequence is 19 residues long. The trim removed 0 bases at V and 6 bases at J, leaving 18 bases unmatched. The V gene's germline CDR1 is LNHNV and CDR2 YYDKDF (reference sequence). The CDR3 DNA reads TGTGCCACCAGCAGAGATGAGAGGCTGGCGCGGGGGGCTTGGAAGACCCAGTACTTC. Its protein is CATSRDERLARGAWKTQYF. The whole variable domain, filled in from reference TRBV15 and TRBJ2-5, reads DAMVIQNPRYQVTQFGKPVTLSCSQTLNHNVMYWYQQKSSQAPKLLFHYYDKDFNNEADTPDNFQSRRPNTSFCFLDIRSPGLGDTAMYLCATSRDERLARGAWKTQYFGPGTRLLVL.

The chain employs TRBV5-1 and TRBJ1-5; 7 positions match TRBD1. This CDR3 comprises 17 residues. Germline V CDR1 and CDR2: SGHRS, YFSETQ. Trimming cost V 1 base and J 0 bases; bases outside gene matches: 7. This chain's CDR3 is CASSLIPRGNSNQPQHF. CDR3 DNA: TGCGCCAGCAGCTTGATTCCCAGGGGGAATAGCAATCAGCCCCAGCATTTT.

This sequence joins TRBV28 and TRBJ1-4; the D gene is possibly TRBD1 (6 bases). Trimming shortened V by 6 bases and J by 2 bases, and 16 bases separated the two germline ends. From germline, CDR1 is MDHEN and CDR2 SYDVKM. The CDR3 has 16 residues. The CDR3 nucleotides are TGTGCCAGCAGGACGTACGACAGGCCGACTAATGAAAAACTGTTTTTT. Translating it yields CASRTYDRPTNEKLFF.

The chain is built from TRBV27 and TRBJ2-7; possibly TRBD2 for D (5 bases). V dropped 7 bases and J dropped 5 bases, with 12 bases sitting between them. CDR1 MNHEY and CDR2 SMNVEV come from the germline V gene (reference sequence). There are 12 residues in the CDR3. The CDR3 region is CASNKSGNEQYF. CDR3 DNA: TGTGCCAGCAATAAATCGGGGAACGAGCAGTACTTC.

The CDR3 DNA reads as TGTGCCAGCAGGTGTGGAGGAGAAGACGGAAACACCATATATTTT. Protein product: CASRCGGEDGNTIYF. The V call is TRBV6-1, the J call TRBJ1-3; D remains ambiguous. V lost 6 bases and J 4 bases, leaving 16 bases between the germline ends. The CDR3 covers 15 residues. Per the germline V gene, CDR1 is MNHNS and CDR2 is SASEGT.

The chain joins TRBV4-3 to TRBJ2-3, with 9 positions matching TRBD1. J gave up 8 bases and V 0 bases, and 21 bases lay outside the gene matches. This CDR3 region has 20 residues. Germline lookup yields CDR1 LGHNA and CDR2 YSLEER. CDR3 in DNA: TGCGCCAGCAGCCAAGATAAAGGCCCCAACCGGGACAGGGAGTTTGGTACGCAGTATTTT. It translates to CASSQDKGPNRDREFGTQYF.

V is TRBV7-2 and J is TRBJ2-7; 11 bases fit TRBD2. Trimming cost V 5 bases and J 0 bases; bases outside gene matches: 9. CDR1 and CDR2 (germline): SGHTA, FQGNSA. The CDR3 totals 17 residues. The CDR3, as DNA: TGTGCCAGCAGCGCACGTACCGGGACTAGCGGCTCCTACGAGCAGTACTTC. Residues: CASSARTGTSGSYEQYF.

The rearrangement uses TRBV25-1 and TRBJ1-6; 9 positions agree with TRBD1. J was trimmed by 10 bases and V by 6 bases; bases with no gene match: 4. Per the germline V gene, CDR1 is MGHDK and CDR2 is SYGVNS. The CDR3 is 13 amino acids. The DNA for the CDR3 is TGTGCCAGCAGACAGGGGGCGAAGTCACCCCTCCACTTT. The encoded protein is CASRQGAKSPLHF.

V usage is TRBV5-6 and J usage is TRBJ1-3; 7 bases match TRBD1. Germline loops: CDR1 SGHDT, CDR2 YYEEEE. J gave up 0 bases and V 2 bases, and 2 bases lay outside the gene matches. The CDR3 runs 15 residues. CDR3 region: CASSFRDSSGNTIYF. The CDR3 bases are TGTGCCAGCAGCTTTCGGGACAGCTCTGGAAACACCATATATTTT.

J is TRBJ2-5 and V is TRBV2, with a weak D call TRBD2 (7 bases). The V gene lost 9 bases and the J gene lost 3 bases, with 14 bases spanning the gap. CDR3 length: 13 residues. CDR1 and CDR2 (germline): SNHLY, FYNNEI. CDR3 coding DNA: TGTGCCAGGAGTCGGGGGGCTGAAGAGACCCAGTACTTC. It encodes CARSRGAEETQYF.

The chain carries TRBV9 and TRBJ2-2; TRBD2 might be the D (6 bases). Looked up from germline, CDR1 is SGDLS and CDR2 is YYNGEE. The CDR3 sequence is 16 residues long. The V end was cut by 0 bases, the J end by 7 bases, with 16 bases between. CDR3 region: CASSVDDSRGFGELFF. Written as DNA, the CDR3 is TGTGCCAGCAGCGTAGATGATAGTCGGGGGTTCGGGGAGCTGTTTTTT.

This clone appeared a few times. The J gene is TRBJ2-1, the V gene TRBV13; TRBD2 might be the D (6 bases). The CDR3 spans 18 residues. V was trimmed by 4 bases and J by 0 bases, leaving 19 bases between them. Germline CDR1 PRHDT, CDR2 FYEKMQ (reference sequence). CDR3 protein: CASSSAPWTNRSYNEQFF. CDR3 bases: TGTGCCAGCAGCTCAGCACCTTGGACTAACCGCTCCTACAATGAGCAGTTCTTC.

The CDR3 DNA is TGTGCCAGCAGCTTACATCCGGGACAGGGGTATGAGCAGTTCTTC. As protein: CASSLHPGQGYEQFF. The V gene is TRBV7-2, the J gene TRBJ2-1; TRBD1 aligns across 10 bases. Germline V gene lookup returns CDR1 SGHTA and CDR2 FQGNSA. V lost 2 bases to trimming and J lost 8 bases; unmatched junction nucleotides: 6. This CDR3 is built from 15 residues.

The V call is TRBV4-3, the J call TRBJ1-6; no definite D call. The CDR3 is made up of 15 amino acids. Germline V CDR1 and CDR2: LGHNA, YSLEER. V lost 1 base to trimming and J lost 8 bases, with 12 bases between them. The CDR3 DNA reads as TGCGCCAGCAGCCAAGGGGCCCGTATGGATTCACCCCTCCACTTT. This encodes CASSQGARMDSPLHF.

The chain has TRBV5-4 and TRBJ1-2, with D maybe TRBD1 (5 bases). V was clipped by 2 bases and J by 2 bases, with 19 bases between them. The germline V gene has CDR1 SGHNT and CDR2 YYREEE (reference sequence). CDR3 length equals 17 residues. The CDR3: CASSFGAFTTENYGYTF. As DNA, the CDR3 is TGTGCCAGCAGCTTCGGAGCCTTCACGACAGAAAACTATGGCTACACCTTC.

This rearrangement joins TRBV5-6 to TRBJ1-1, with 8 bases aligning to TRBD1. Per germline, CDR1 SGHDT and CDR2 YYEEEE. CDR3 length equals 17 residues. The V and J ends lost 7 bases and 0 bases, in that order; junction bases with no gene match: 14. The chain's CDR3 is CASGGGQDGAMNTEAFF. In DNA, the CDR3 is TGTGCCAGCGGGGGGGGACAGGATGGGGCCATGAACACTGAAGCTTTCTTT.

This clone was seen a few times. CDR3 sequence (DNA): TGTGCCAGCAGCCCCCCACCAAGCGGGGGGCTTTCCTACGAGCAGTACTTC. This codes for CASSPPPSGGLSYEQYF. This chain uses TRBV27 with TRBJ2-7, with TRBD2 matching 9 bases. Trimming removed 6 bases from V and 1 base from J; junction bases left unmatched: 13. This CDR3 region has 17 residues. Germline-derived CDR1 and CDR2 are MNHEY and SMNVEV (reference sequence).

This clone was detected a few times. V usage is TRBV11-1 and J usage is TRBJ1-1, with unresolved D. Trimming took 1 base from V and 4 from J, leaving 16 bases between them. The CDR3 has 16 residues. The germline V gene encodes CDR1 SGHAT and CDR2 FQDESV (reference sequence). CDR3 DNA: TGTGCCAGCAGCTTAGGTGACGGCGACGGCGGCACTGAAGCTTTCTTT. Its protein product is CASSLGDGDGGTEAFF.

The gene calls are TRBV28 and TRBJ2-1; 11 positions match TRBD2. This CDR3 has 16 residues. With V trimmed by 5 bases and J by 8 bases, 11 bases remained unmatched. Germline V gene sequence: CDR1 MDHEN, CDR2 SYDVKM. This CDR3 is CASSPDLAGGRDEQFF. DNA for the CDR3: TGTGCCAGCAGTCCAGATCTAGCGGGGGGCCGGGATGAGCAGTTCTTC.

This clone was seen only once. The chain is built from TRBV5-1 and TRBJ1-2; 8 bases agree with TRBD1. Trimming at V came to 0 bases and at J to 4 bases, leaving 17 bases not matched to a gene. The germline gives CDR1 SGHRS, CDR2 YFSETQ. CDR3 length equals 19 residues. The CDR3 here is CASSLGRMSGGDEAYGYTF. In nucleotides, the CDR3 is TGCGCCAGCAGCTTGGGGAGAATGTCAGGGGGCGACGAGGCCTATGGCTACACCTTC. The whole variable domain, remainder taken from reference TRBV5-1 and TRBJ1-2, is KAGVTQTPRYLIKTRGQQVTLSCSPISGHRSVSWYQQTPGQGLQFLFEYFSETQRNKGNFPGRFSGRQFSNSRSEMNVSTLELGDSALYLCASSLGRMSGGDEAYGYTFGSGTRLTVV.

The chain recombines TRBV7-6 with TRBJ1-1; D might be TRBD1 (5 bases). The CDR3 contains 18 residues. V was pared by 5 bases and J by 4 bases, with 26 bases between. Germline loops: CDR1 SGHVS, CDR2 FNYEAQ. The CDR3 protein is CASSRVQGGRRKGTEAFF. CDR3 nucleotide sequence: TGTGCCAGCAGCAGAGTTCAGGGTGGAAGAAGAAAGGGCACTGAAGCTTTCTTT.

The V gene is TRBV19, the J gene TRBJ2-3, with 12 positions matching TRBD2. CDR1 is LNHDA and CDR2 is SQIVND in the germline V gene (reference sequence). The CDR3 is 17 residues long. The ends lost 4 bases at V and 1 base at J; junction bases unmatched: 6. The CDR3 loop reads CASSTLAGGGGTDTQYF. CDR3 coding DNA: TGTGCCAGTAGTACACTAGCGGGGGGCGGTGGCACAGATACGCAGTATTTT. The full variable domain, completed using reference TRBV19 and TRBJ2-3, is DGGITQSPKYLFRKEGQNVTLSCEQNLNHDAMYWYRQDPGQGLRLIYYSQIVNDFQKGDIAEGYSVSREKKESFPLTVTSAQKNPTAFYLCASSTLAGGGGTDTQYFGPGTRLTVL.

The rearrangement joins TRBV2 to TRBJ2-2, with 7 bases matching TRBD1. Per germline, CDR1 SNHLY and CDR2 FYNNEI. The CDR3 is 15 residues long. The trim removed 5 bases at V and 5 bases at J, leaving 8 bases unmatched. The CDR3: CASSIGQVGTGELFF. In DNA form, the CDR3 reads TGTGCCAGCAGTATCGGACAGGTGGGGACCGGGGAGCTGTTTTTT.

V and J are TRBV13 and TRBJ1-1; D unresolved. CDR1 is PRHDT, CDR2 FYEKMQ, per germline (reference sequence). The CDR3 covers 15 residues. With 0 bases removed from V and 1 base from J, the gap between germline ends came to 9 bases. This CDR3 is CASSLGPLRNTEAFF. In DNA form, the CDR3 reads TGTGCCAGCAGCTTAGGTCCCCTCAGGAACACTGAAGCTTTCTTT.